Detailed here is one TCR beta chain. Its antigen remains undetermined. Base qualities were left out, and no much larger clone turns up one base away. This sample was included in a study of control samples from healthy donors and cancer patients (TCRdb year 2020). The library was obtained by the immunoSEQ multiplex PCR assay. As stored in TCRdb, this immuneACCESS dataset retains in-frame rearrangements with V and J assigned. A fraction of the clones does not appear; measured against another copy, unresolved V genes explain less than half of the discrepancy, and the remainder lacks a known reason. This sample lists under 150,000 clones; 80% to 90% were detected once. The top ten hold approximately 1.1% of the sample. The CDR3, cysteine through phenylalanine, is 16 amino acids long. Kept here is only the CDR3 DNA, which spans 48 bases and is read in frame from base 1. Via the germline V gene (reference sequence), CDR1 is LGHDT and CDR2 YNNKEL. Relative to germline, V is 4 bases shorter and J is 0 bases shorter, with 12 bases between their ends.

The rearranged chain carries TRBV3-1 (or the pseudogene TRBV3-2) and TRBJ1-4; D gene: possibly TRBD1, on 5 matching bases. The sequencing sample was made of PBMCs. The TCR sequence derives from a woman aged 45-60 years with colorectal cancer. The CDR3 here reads CASSLRGEATNEKLFF. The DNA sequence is TGTGCCAGCAGCCTTCGGGGGGAAGCAACTAATGAAAAACTGTTTTTT.